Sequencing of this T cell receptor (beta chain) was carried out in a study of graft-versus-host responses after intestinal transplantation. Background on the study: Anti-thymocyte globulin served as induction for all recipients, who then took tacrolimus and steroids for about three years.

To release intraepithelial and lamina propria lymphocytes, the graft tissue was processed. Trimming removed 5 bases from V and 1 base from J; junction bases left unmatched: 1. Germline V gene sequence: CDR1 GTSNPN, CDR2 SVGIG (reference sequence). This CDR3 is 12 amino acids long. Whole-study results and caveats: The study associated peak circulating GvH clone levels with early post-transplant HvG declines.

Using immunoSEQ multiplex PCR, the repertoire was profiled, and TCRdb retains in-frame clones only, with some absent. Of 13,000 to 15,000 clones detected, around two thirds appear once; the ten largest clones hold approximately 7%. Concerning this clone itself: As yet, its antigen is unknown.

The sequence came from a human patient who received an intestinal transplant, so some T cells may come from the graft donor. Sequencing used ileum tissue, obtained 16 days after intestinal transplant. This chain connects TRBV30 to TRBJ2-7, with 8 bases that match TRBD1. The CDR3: CAWGDRSYEQYF. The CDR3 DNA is TGTGCCTGGGGGGACAGGTCCTACGAGCAGTACTTC.